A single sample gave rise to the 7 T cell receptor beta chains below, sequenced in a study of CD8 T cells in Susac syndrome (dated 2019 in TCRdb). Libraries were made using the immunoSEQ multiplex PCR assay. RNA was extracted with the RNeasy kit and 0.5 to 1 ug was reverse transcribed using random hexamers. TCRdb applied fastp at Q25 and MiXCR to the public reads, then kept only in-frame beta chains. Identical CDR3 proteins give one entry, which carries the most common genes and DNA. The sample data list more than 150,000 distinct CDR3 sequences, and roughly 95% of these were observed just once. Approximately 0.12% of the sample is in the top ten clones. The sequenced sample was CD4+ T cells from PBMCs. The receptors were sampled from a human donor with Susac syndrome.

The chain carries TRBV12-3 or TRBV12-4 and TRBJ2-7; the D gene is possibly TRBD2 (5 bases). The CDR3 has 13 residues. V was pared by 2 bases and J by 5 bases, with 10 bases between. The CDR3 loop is CASSLTRDNEQYF. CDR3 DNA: TGTGCCAGCAGTTTAACGAGGGATAACGAGCAGTACTTC.

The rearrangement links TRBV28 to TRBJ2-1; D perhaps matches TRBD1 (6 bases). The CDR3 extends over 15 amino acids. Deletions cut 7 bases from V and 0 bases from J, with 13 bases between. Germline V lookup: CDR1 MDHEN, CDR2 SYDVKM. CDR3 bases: TGTGCCAGCACCATTCCGACAGGCTCCTACAATGAGCAGTTCTTC. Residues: CASTIPTGSYNEQFF. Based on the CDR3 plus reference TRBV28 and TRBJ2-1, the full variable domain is DVKVTQSSRYLVKRTGEKVFLECVQDMDHENMFWYRQDPGLGLRLIYFSYDVKMKEKGDIPEGYSVSREKKERFSLILESASTNQTSMYLCASTIPTGSYNEQFFGPGTRLTVL.

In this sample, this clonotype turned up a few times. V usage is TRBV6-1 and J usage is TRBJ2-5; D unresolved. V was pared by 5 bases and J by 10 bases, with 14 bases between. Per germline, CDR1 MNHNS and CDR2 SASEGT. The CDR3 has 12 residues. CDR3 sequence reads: CASSSLLSGQYF. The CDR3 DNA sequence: TGTGCCAGCAGTTCCCTACTCAGTGGCCAGTACTTC.

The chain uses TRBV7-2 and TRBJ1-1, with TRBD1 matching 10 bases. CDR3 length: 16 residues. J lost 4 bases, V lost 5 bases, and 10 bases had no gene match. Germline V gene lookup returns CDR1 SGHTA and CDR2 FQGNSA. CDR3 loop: CASSERTGGAGTEAFF. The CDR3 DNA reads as TGTGCCAGCAGCGAGCGGACAGGGGGTGCTGGCACTGAAGCTTTCTTT.

The chain's CDR3 is CASSQVPSVETQYF. DNA for the CDR3: TGTGCCAGCAGCCAAGTACCCTCGGTAGAGACCCAGTACTTC. This sequence joins TRBV14 and TRBJ2-5, with D unresolved. The V gene lost 1 base and the J gene lost 4 bases, with 10 bases spanning the gap. This CDR3 region has 14 residues. The V gene's germline CDR1 is SGHDN and CDR2 FVKESK.

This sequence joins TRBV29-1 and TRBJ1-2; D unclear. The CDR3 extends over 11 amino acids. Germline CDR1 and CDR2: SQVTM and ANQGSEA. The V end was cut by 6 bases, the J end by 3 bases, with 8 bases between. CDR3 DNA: TGCAGCGTCGGTTGGGACTATGGCTACACCTTC. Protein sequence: CSVGWDYGYTF.

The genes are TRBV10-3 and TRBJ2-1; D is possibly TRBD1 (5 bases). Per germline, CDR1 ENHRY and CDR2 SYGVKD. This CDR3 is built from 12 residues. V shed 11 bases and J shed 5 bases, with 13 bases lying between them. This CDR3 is CAVGLRDNEQFF. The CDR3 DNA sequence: TGTGCCGTGGGGCTAAGAGACAATGAGCAGTTCTTC.